A selection of T cell receptor beta chains follows, all from one sample in a study of blood T cell repertoires in COVID-19. Using immunoSEQ multiplex PCR, the repertoire was profiled, and TCRdb retains in-frame clones only, with some absent. The sample consists of more than 150,000 clones, 75% to 85% of them appearing once. Material for sequencing was peripheral blood. The receptors were sampled from a woman of 80 years or more with COVID-19, enrolled during active disease. Both conserved end residues are part of each CDR3. The D gene is left open where the match is weak. The size of a clone is reported for some rows only, either as once, few or many, or as a class for expanded clones.

v_gene	d_gene	abundance	j_gene	CDR3nt	CDR3aa
TRBV6-2/TRBV6-3	TRBD2	-	TRBJ2-5	TGTGCCAGCAGTTACTTCGCTAGCGGGGGGTCAGAGACCCAGTACTTC	CASSYFASGGSETQYF
TRBV4-1	-	-	TRBJ2-7	TGCGCCAGCAGCCCAAGTGAATGGCAGGGCTCCTACGAGCAGTACTTC	CASSPSEWQGSYEQYF
TRBV2	TRBD2	-	TRBJ2-5	TGTGCCAGCAGTCCCGGGACTAGCGGGGGAGAGACCCAGTACTTC	CASSPGTSGGETQYF
TRBV7-3	-	-	TRBJ1-3	TGTGCCAGCAGCGGCGGGGGCGGAAACACCATATATTTT	CASSGGGGNTIYF
TRBV27	TRBD2	-	TRBJ2-1	TGTGCCAGCGCCCGCGGGAGGGCCTACAATGAGCAGTTCTTC	CASARGRAYNEQFF
TRBV24-1	TRBD1	-	TRBJ2-5	TGTGCCACCAGTGATTTGGGGACAGGGGATCAAGAGACCCAGTACTTC	CATSDLGTGDQETQYF
TRBV9	-	-	TRBJ2-7	TGTGCCAGCAGCGTAGGGGCAGCCTACTACGAGCAGTACTTC	CASSVGAAYYEQYF
TRBV18	-	-	TRBJ1-2	TGTGCCAGCTCACCTGGTGGTAGGGGCGGCCCCTATGGCTACACCTTC	CASSPGGRGGPYGYTF
TRBV29-1	TRBD2	few	TRBJ2-1	TGCAGCGTTGAAGACTTAGCGGGAGTGGGGAACAATGAGCAGTTCTTC	CSVEDLAGVGNNEQFF
TRBV9	-	-	TRBJ1-2	TGTGCCAGCAGCCTAGGGAGGAGCCAGGCCTATGGCTACACCTTC	CASSLGRSQAYGYTF
TRBV5-1	TRBD1	few	TRBJ1-2	TGCGCCAGCAGCTTTGAACAGGGGGATACGGATGGCTACACCTTC	CASSFEQGDTDGYTF
TRBV4-1	TRBD2	once	TRBJ2-1	TGCGCCAGCAGCCAGGTCCCGGGACTAGCGGGAGCGAGGAATGAGCAGTTCTTC	CASSQVPGLAGARNEQFF
TRBV4-1	TRBD2	-	TRBJ2-1	TGCGCCCGCAGCCGGCGGGGGGACGACAATGAGCAGTTCTTC	CARSRRGDDNEQFF
TRBV2	-	-	TRBJ1-6	TGTGCCAGCAGTCTAGAGAGGAGATATAATTCACCCCTCCACTTT	CASSLERRYNSPLHF
TRBV18	-	-	TRBJ2-1	TGTGCCAGCTCACCCGGACCCGGGCGGGTCAACAATGAGCAGTTCTTC	CASSPGPGRVNNEQFF
TRBV4-1	TRBD1	-	TRBJ2-3	TGCGCCAGCAGCCAAGATCACAGGGGGGCGACAGATACGCAGTATTTT	CASSQDHRGATDTQYF
TRBV2	-	-	TRBJ1-1	TGTGCCACCACCCATGCGGAGGGATACGGTGAAGCTTTCTTT	CATTHAEGYGEAFF
TRBV29-1	TRBD1	once	TRBJ2-5	TGCAGCGTTGAAGATACGGGGGGACAGGGCCAAGAGACCCAGTACTTC	CSVEDTGGQGQETQYF
TRBV25-1	-	-	TRBJ1-3	TGTGCCAGCCGGAACGCCGGGACAACACGACGAAACACCATATATTTT	CASRNAGTTRRNTIYF
TRBV11-1	-	-	TRBJ1-2	TGTGCCAGCAGCTTAGTGCAGTACCATGGCTACACCTTC	CASSLVQYHGYTF
TRBV7-2	-	-	TRBJ2-1	TGTGCCAGCAGCTTATCTGGGCCCCAGCAGTTCTTC	CASSLSGPQQFF
TRBV6-5	-	-	TRBJ1-3	TGTGCCAGCTCCAGTCCGGGGGTGTCTGGAAACACCATATATTTT	CASSSPGVSGNTIYF
TRBV28	-	many	TRBJ2-7	TGTGCCAGCAGTGAAAGAGGTTATCTCTACGAGCAGTACTTC	CASSERGYLYEQYF
TRBV7-2	TRBD2	once	TRBJ2-6	TGTGCCAGCAACAGACCGGGACTAGCGGGATTCTCTGGGGCCAACGTCCTGACTTTC	CASNRPGLAGFSGANVLTF
TRBV5-1	-	-	TRBJ1-5	TGCGCCAGCAGCCCCACAGGGACCAATCAGCCCCAGCATTTT	CASSPTGTNQPQHF
TRBV4-1	TRBD1	-	TRBJ2-3	TGCGCCAGCAGCCAAGAGGCTGGACAGGGGCTCCCAGATACGCAGTATTTT	CASSQEAGQGLPDTQYF
TRBV7-2	-	-	TRBJ1-4	TGTGCCAGCAGCTTAATAGCAGTGGAATTTATAAATGAAAAACTGTTTTTT	CASSLIAVEFINEKLFF
TRBV25-1	-	-	TRBJ2-1	TGTGCCAGCAGCCGGCTAGAGAGCTCCTACAATGAGCAGTTCTTC	CASSRLESSYNEQFF
TRBV5-1	-	-	TRBJ1-1	TGCGCCAGCAGGCCTCGGGTGGGAGGGAACACTGAAGCTTTCTTT	CASRPRVGGNTEAFF
TRBV5-1	TRBD2	-	TRBJ2-1	TGCGCCAGCAGCTTGGTCGGACTAGCGGGATACAATGAGCAGTTCTTC	CASSLVGLAGYNEQFF
TRBV18	TRBD1	-	TRBJ1-6	TGTGCCAGCTCACCGGGACCCGGGACAGGGGGCGGACCCCTCCACTTT	CASSPGPGTGGGPLHF
TRBV10-2	-	once	TRBJ2-2	TGCGCCAGCACACCTATTACCAGGGTAAACACCGGGGAGCTGTTTTTT	CASTPITRVNTGELFF
TRBV20-1	-	-	TRBJ2-5	TGCAGTGCTAGTTCTACAGGGTACCAAGAGACCCAGTACTTC	CSASSTGYQETQYF